One sample yielded the 18 T cell receptor beta chains listed below, sequenced in a study of OX40 agonist ivuxolimab in advanced cancers. Repertoires were generated with immunoSEQ multiplex PCR, while TCRdb's copy carries only in-frame clones and drops some. The table has 80,000 or so clones, 90% seen once. The sample consisted of CD4+ or CD8+ T cells sorted from blood, taken in a trial of the OX40 agonist ivuxolimab. The source is an adult with an advanced solid tumor such as melanoma, head and neck, liver or kidney cancer.

The chain is built from TRBV11-3 and TRBJ2-7; no clear D. There are 13 residues in the CDR3. In germline, CDR1 is SGHNT, CDR2 YENEEA. The V gene lost 0 bases and the J gene lost 2 bases, with 5 bases spanning the gap. CDR3 region: CASSLEVPYEQYF. For the CDR3, the DNA is TGTGCCAGCAGCTTAGAGGTTCCCTACGAGCAGTACTTC. The full variable domain, rest sourced from reference TRBV11-3 and TRBJ2-7, is EAGVVQSPRYKIIEKKQPVAFWCNPISGHNTLYWYLQNLGQGPELLIRYENEEAVDDSQLPKDRFSAERLKGVDSTLKIQPAELGDSAVYLCASSLEVPYEQYFGPGTRLTVT.

This clone turned up a few times. The chain links TRBV19 to TRBJ2-5, with D possibly being TRBD2 (6 bases). Trimming took 6 bases from V and 4 from J, leaving 9 bases between them. This CDR3 contains 12 residues. CDR1 is LNHDA, CDR2 SQIVND, per germline (reference sequence). The chain's CDR3 is CASRLAGETQYF. The CDR3 DNA sequence: TGTGCCAGTAGACTAGCAGGAGAGACCCAGTACTTC.

The chain recombines TRBV5-1 with TRBJ2-7; TRBD2 aligns across 8 bases. After removal of 0 bases from V and 3 bases from J, the junction contained 5 bases not matched to a gene. From germline, CDR1 is SGHRS and CDR2 YFSETQ. This CDR3 region has 15 residues. CDR3 loop: CASSLEVSGNYEQYF. The CDR3 region has the DNA TGCGCCAGCAGCTTGGAAGTTAGCGGGAACTACGAGCAGTACTTC.

This clone has just one count. V gene TRBV9 combines with J gene TRBJ2-6, with TRBD1 as a possible D gene (6 bases). The CDR3 runs to 16 residues. Germline V gene lookup returns CDR1 SGDLS and CDR2 YYNGEE. Trimming took off 4 bases at V and 0 bases at J, with 11 bases between the two ends. The CDR3 DNA reads TGTGCCAGCAGCCAGGGGCGGAACTCTGGGGCCAACGTCCTGACTTTC. This translates into CASSQGRNSGANVLTF.

The V gene is TRBV5-1, the J gene TRBJ1-1; D unresolved. The germline CDR1 and CDR2 sequences are SGHRS and YFSETQ. The CDR3 has 15 amino acids. V was cut by 4 bases and J by 3 bases, with 16 bases left in between. CDR3 bases: TGCGCCAGCAGCCCCCAGGTTCGGAGGGACACTGAAGCTTTCTTT. The encoded protein is CASSPQVRRDTEAFF.

The chain uses TRBV25-1 and TRBJ2-7, with D perhaps matching TRBD1 (5 bases). Trimming took 3 bases from V and 4 from J, leaving 13 bases between them. This CDR3 spans 14 amino acids. The germline CDR1 and CDR2 sequences are MGHDK and SYGVNS. The chain's CDR3 is CASSDWGRNYEQYF. As DNA, the CDR3 is TGTGCCAGCAGTGATTGGGGCAGGAATTACGAGCAGTACTTC.

This rearrangement joins TRBV14 to TRBJ2-2; a possible D gene is TRBD1 (5 bases). From germline, CDR1 is SGHDN and CDR2 FVKESK. Trimming stripped 3 bases from V and 4 bases from J, with 9 bases between. The CDR3 contains 14 residues. This CDR3 reads CASSHRVVTGELFF. The CDR3, as DNA: TGTGCCAGCAGCCACAGGGTGGTCACCGGGGAGCTGTTTTTT.

The rearrangement uses TRBV27 and TRBJ1-5; D gene uncertain. The ends were cut back, 5 bases at V and 3 bases at J, with 11 bases in the middle. CDR3 size: 14 residues. CDR1 and CDR2 (germline): MNHEY, SMNVEV (reference sequence). CDR3 residues: CASSPDRPNQPQHF. The CDR3 DNA sequence: TGTGCCAGCAGTCCCGACCGCCCCAATCAGCCCCAGCATTTT.

The chain joins TRBV2 to TRBJ2-7; no reliable D call. Germline V gene lookup returns CDR1 SNHLY and CDR2 FYNNEI. CDR3 length: 12 amino acids. V was shortened by 7 bases and J by 0 bases, with 7 bases between the two germline ends. CDR3 region: CASTRNSYEQYF. The CDR3, as DNA: TGTGCCAGCACAAGAAACTCCTACGAGCAGTACTTC.

The CDR3 sequence: CASRVAGYNEQFF. The CDR3, as DNA: TGCGCCAGCAGGGTCGCGGGATACAATGAGCAGTTCTTC. This chain connects TRBV10-2 to TRBJ2-1; possible D gene TRBD2, 6 bases. Trimming left V 6 bases short and J 4 bases short, with 10 bases between. There are 13 residues in the CDR3. Germline values: CDR1 WSHSY, CDR2 SAAADI.

This chain connects TRBV5-1 to TRBJ2-5; no clear D. The V gene lost 3 bases and the J gene lost 5 bases, with 8 bases spanning the gap. CDR3 length: 12 amino acids. CDR1 SGHRS and CDR2 YFSETQ come from the germline V gene. CDR3 bases: TGCGCCAGCAGCTCCAATCGCGAGACCCAGTACTTC. This gives the protein CASSSNRETQYF.

The chain has TRBV6-6 and TRBJ2-5, with D possibly matching TRBD2 (5 bases). V dropped 11 bases and J dropped 2 bases, with 15 bases sitting between them. Germline CDR1 is MNHNY and CDR2 is SVGAGI (reference sequence). The CDR3 has 13 amino acids. DNA for the CDR3: TGTGCCCTCAGACGGTCGGGACAAGAGACCCAGTACTTC. As protein: CALRRSGQETQYF.

V and J are TRBV29-1 and TRBJ2-5; 12 positions match TRBD2. V was clipped by 6 bases and J by 7 bases; unmatched bases: 12. Germline V CDR1 and CDR2: SQVTM, ANQGSEA. This CDR3 comprises 15 residues. The DNA of the CDR3 is TGCAGCGTCGCCCCGACTAGCGGGAGTGCCGGGACCCAGTACTTC. Protein sequence: CSVAPTSGSAGTQYF.

V gene TRBV5-6 combines with J gene TRBJ1-1; D not resolved. The CDR3 loop spans 14 amino acids. Per the germline V gene, CDR1 is SGHDT and CDR2 is YYEEEE. Trimming cost V 4 bases and J 1 base, with 11 bases left between them. CDR3 residues: CASSDVVGNTEAFF. The DNA for the CDR3 is TGTGCCAGCAGCGATGTAGTTGGGAACACTGAAGCTTTCTTT.

The chain couples TRBV11-3 to TRBJ2-1; TRBD1 is a possible D gene (7 bases). Trimming took 5 bases from V and 0 from J, leaving 17 bases between them. The CDR3 totals 17 residues. CDR1 and CDR2 from the germline V gene are SGHNT and YENEEA. CDR3 protein: CASSTPGRDSSYNEQFF. Here the CDR3 DNA reads TGTGCCAGCAGCACCCCTGGGCGGGACAGCTCCTACAATGAGCAGTTCTTC.

The chain combines TRBV28 with TRBJ2-1, with D possibly called TRBD1 or TRBD2 (5 bases each). Germline V gene sequence: CDR1 MDHEN, CDR2 SYDVKM. V lost 4 bases, J lost 0 bases, and 19 bases lay in between. The CDR3 loop spans 18 amino acids. The CDR3 DNA reads TGTGCCAGCAGTTCATGGGGTTCCTGGGGGAGCTCCTACAATGAGCAGTTCTTC. This translates into CASSSWGSWGSSYNEQFF.

V usage is TRBV11-3 and J usage is TRBJ2-7; D unclear. The V gene lost 9 bases and the J gene lost 0 bases, with 9 bases spanning the gap. The germline gives CDR1 SGHNT, CDR2 YENEEA. The CDR3 extends over 12 amino acids. DNA for the CDR3: TGTGCCAGTGGCAGATACTCCTACGAGCAGTACTTC. Its protein product is CASGRYSYEQYF.

The V gene is TRBV6-1, the J gene TRBJ1-6, with 11 positions matching TRBD1. CDR3 length: 16 amino acids. Germline V gives CDR1 MNHNS, CDR2 SASEGT. V lost 3 bases to trimming and J lost 9 bases; unmatched junction nucleotides: 7. CDR3 nucleotide sequence: TGTGCCAGCAGTGATAACCTCGGGACAGGGGGTTCACCCCTCCACTTT. Protein: CASSDNLGTGGSPLHF.